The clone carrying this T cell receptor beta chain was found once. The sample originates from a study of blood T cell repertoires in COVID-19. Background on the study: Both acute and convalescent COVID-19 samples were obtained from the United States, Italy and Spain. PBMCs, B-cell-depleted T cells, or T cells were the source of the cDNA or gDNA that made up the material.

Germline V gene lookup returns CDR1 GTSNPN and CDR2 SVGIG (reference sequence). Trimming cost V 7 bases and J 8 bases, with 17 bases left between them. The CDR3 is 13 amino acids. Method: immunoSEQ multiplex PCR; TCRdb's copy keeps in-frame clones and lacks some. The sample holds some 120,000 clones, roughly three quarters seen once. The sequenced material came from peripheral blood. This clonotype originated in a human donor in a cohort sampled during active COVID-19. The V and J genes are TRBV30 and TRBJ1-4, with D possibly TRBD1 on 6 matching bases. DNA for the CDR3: TGTGCCTCGACCACAGGGATTGGGGAAAAACTGTTTTTT. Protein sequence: CASTTGIGEKLFF.